This entry describes one TCR beta chain. The antigen is not known. Germline CDR1 LGHNT, CDR2 FRNRAP. The CDR3 contains 14 residues. Trimming shortened V by 6 bases and J by 3 bases, and 15 bases separated the two germline ends. This entry belongs to a study of shared clonotypes between healthy human individuals. The repertoire was sequenced with immunoSEQ multiplex PCR; TCRdb's copy has only in-frame clones and lacks some. The sample lists 850,000 to 1,200,000 clones, about 74% occurring once. General observations from the study: The sharing of 4% to 5.5% of naive CD4 clonotypes was seen across a handful of donors.

This chain connects TRBV12-5 to TRBJ2-7, with D perhaps matching TRBD2 (5 bases). Sequenced: memory CD4+ T cells sorted from blood. Subset here: CD45RA-negative fraction. The source of this sequence is a man younger than 35 in good health. The CDR3 DNA follows: TGTGCTAGTGGACCTGGTGGCGGACTCTACGAGCAGTACTTC. Translated, it gives CASGPGGGLYEQYF.